This TCR beta chain derives from a study of cytomegalovirus exposure and HLA in healthy donors. Study-level findings and limits: Some public TCRs appeared in many individuals, while most sequences were rare. Cytomegalovirus association was assigned to more than 150 TCR beta chains.

Points on this clone: No antigen is known for it.

The assay was immunoSEQ multiplex PCR, and TCRdb's table has in-frame clones only and misses some. This sample has roughly 110,000 clones; 88% occur once, and the top ten carry 1.5% to 2%. The CDR3 has 14 residues. Deletions cut 0 bases from V and 2 bases from J, with 8 bases between. Germline CDR1 and CDR2: SGHDT and YYEEEE. The donors were members of the roughly 120-subject validation cohort (separate from the roughly 700-subject first cohort). This TCR derives from a woman aged 18-29 years in good health and CMV-seropositive. The gene calls are TRBV5-6 and TRBJ2-5; D is unclear. The sample taken for sequencing was PBMCs. The DNA for the CDR3 is TGTGCCAGCAGCTTGGGTGGCAGACAAGAGACCCAGTACTTC. It encodes CASSLGGRQETQYF.